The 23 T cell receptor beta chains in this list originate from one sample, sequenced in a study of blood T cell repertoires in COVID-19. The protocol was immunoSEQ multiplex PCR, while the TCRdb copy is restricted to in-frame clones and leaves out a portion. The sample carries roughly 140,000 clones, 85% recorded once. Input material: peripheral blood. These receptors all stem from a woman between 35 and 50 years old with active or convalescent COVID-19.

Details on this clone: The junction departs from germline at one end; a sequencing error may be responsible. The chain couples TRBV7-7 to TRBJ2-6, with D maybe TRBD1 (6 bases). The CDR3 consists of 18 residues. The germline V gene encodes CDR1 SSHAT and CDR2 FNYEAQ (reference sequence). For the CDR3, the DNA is TGTGCTAGCAGCCCCCAACAGGGCTCATCCTCTGGGGCCAACGTCCTGACTTTC. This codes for CASSPQQGSSSGANVLTF.

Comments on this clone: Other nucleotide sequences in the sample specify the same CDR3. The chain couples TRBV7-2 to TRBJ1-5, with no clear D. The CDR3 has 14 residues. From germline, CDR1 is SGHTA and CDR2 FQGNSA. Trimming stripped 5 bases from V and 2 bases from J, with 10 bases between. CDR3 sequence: CASSPNLGNQPQHF. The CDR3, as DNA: TGTGCCAGCAGCCCTAACTTGGGCAATCAGCCCCAGCATTTT.

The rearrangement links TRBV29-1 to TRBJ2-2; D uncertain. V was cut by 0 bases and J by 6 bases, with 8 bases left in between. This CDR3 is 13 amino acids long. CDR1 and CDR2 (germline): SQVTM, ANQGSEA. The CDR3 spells CSVEDELAGELFF. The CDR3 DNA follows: TGCAGCGTTGAAGATGAACTGGCCGGGGAGCTGTTTTTT.

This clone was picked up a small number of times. The CDR3 region has the DNA TGTGCCAGCAGCTTGGGCCTTGCGACTGAAGCTTTCTTT. Translation: CASSLGLATEAFF. The chain links TRBV5-5 to TRBJ1-1, with no clear D. Deletions cut 0 bases from V and 5 bases from J, with 8 bases between. Germline-derived CDR1 and CDR2 are SGHKS and YYEKEE (reference sequence). The CDR3 has 13 residues.

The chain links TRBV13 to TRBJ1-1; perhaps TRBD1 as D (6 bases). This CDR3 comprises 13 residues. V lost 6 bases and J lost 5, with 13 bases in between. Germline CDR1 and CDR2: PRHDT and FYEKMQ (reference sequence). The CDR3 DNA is TGTGCCAGCAGTCCCTCCCAGGGGACTGAAGCTTTCTTT. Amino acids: CASSPSQGTEAFF.

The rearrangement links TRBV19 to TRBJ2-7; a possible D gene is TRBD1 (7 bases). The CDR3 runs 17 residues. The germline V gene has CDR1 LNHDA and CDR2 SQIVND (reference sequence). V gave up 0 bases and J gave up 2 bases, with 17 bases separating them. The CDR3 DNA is TGTGCCAGTAGTATAGATCAAGACAGGGAGGACACCTACGAGCAGTACTTC. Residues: CASSIDQDREDTYEQYF.

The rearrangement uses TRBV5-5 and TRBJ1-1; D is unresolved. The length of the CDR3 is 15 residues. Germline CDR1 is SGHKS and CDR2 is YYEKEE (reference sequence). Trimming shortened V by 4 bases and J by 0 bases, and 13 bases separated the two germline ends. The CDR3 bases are TGTGCCAGCAGCCTGGTGGGCCCCATGAACACTGAAGCTTTCTTT. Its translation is CASSLVGPMNTEAFF.

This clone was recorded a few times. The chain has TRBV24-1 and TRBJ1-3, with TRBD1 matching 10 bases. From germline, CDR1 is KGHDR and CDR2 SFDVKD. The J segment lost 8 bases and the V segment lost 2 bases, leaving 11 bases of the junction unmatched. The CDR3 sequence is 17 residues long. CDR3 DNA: TGTGCCACCAGTGATTCGCGACCGGACAGGGGGGTAGACACCATATATTTT. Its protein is CATSDSRPDRGVDTIYF.

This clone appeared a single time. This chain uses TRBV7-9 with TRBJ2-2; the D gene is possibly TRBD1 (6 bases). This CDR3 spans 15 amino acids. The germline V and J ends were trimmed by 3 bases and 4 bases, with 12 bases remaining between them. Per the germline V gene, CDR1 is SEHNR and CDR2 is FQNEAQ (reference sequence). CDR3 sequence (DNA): TGTGCCAGCAGCTTTGTGGACAGAGGCACCGGGGAGCTGTTTTTT. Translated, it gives CASSFVDRGTGELFF.

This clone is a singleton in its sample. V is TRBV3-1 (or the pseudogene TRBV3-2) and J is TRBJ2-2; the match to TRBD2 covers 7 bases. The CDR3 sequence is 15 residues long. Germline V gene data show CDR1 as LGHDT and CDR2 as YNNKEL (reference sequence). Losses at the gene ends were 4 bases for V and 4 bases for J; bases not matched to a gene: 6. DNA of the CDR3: TGTGCCAGCAGCCTCGCGGGAGTCCCCACCGGGGAGCTGTTTTTT. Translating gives CASSLAGVPTGELFF.

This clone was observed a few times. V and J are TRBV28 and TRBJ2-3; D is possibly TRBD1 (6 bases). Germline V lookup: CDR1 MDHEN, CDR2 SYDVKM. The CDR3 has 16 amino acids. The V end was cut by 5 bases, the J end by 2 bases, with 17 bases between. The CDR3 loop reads CASSDYQGTDTDTQYF. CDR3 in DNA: TGTGCCAGCAGTGATTACCAGGGGACCGACACAGATACGCAGTATTTT.

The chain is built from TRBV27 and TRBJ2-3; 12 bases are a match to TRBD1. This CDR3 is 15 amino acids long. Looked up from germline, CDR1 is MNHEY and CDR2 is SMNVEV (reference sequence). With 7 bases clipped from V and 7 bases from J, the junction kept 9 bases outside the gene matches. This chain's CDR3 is CASTPGGQGANTQYF. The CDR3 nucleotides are TGTGCCAGCACTCCAGGGGGACAGGGGGCAAATACGCAGTATTTT.

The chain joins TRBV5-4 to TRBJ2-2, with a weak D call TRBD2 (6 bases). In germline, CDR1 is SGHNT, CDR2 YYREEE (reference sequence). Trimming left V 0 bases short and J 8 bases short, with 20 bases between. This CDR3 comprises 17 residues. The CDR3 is CASSLDWAGGTTGELFF. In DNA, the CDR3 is TGTGCCAGCAGCTTGGACTGGGCTGGCGGGACGACTGGGGAGCTGTTTTTT.

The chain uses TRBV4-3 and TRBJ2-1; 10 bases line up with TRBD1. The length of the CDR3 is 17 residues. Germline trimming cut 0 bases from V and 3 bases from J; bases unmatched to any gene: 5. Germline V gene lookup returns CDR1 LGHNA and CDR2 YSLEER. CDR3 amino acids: CASSQDIGTGVYNEQFF. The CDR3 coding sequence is TGCGCCAGCAGCCAAGACATCGGGACAGGGGTCTACAATGAGCAGTTCTTC.

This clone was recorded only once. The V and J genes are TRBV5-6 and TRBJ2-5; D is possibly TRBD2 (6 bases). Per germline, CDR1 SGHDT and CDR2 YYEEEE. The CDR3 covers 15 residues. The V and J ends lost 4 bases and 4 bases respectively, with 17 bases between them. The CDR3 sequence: CASSAYLAVGETQYF. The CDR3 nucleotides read TGTGCCAGCAGCGCCTACTTAGCGGTCGGAGAGACCCAGTACTTC.

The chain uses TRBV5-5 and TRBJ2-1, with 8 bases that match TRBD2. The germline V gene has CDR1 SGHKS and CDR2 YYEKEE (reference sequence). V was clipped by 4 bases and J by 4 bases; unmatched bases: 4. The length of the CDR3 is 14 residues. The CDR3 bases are TGTGCCAGCAGCCCAATAGCGGGGTACAATGAGCAGTTCTTC. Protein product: CASSPIAGYNEQFF. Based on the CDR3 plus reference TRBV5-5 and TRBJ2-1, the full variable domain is DAGVTQSPTHLIKTRGQQVTLRCSPISGHKSVSWYQQVLGQGPQFIFQYYEKEERGRGNFPDRFSARQFPNYSSELNVNALLLGDSALYLCASSPIAGYNEQFFGPGTRLTVL.

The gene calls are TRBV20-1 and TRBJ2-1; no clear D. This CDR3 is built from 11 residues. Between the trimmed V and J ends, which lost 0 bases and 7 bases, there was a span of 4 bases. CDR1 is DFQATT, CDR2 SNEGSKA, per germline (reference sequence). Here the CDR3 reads CSARDINEQFF. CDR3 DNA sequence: TGCAGTGCTAGAGATATAAATGAGCAGTTCTTC.

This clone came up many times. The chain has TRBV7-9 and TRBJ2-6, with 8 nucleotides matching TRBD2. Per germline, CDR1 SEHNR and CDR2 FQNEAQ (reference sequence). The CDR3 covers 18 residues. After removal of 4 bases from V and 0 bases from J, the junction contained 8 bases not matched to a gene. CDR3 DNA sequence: TGTGCCAGCAGCTCCCGGGAGGGCGTTTTCTCTGGGGCCAACGTCCTGACTTTC. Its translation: CASSSREGVFSGANVLTF. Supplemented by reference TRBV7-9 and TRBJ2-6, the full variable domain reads DTGVSQNPRHKITKRGQNVTFRCDPISEHNRLYWYRQTLGQGPEFLTYFQNEAQLEKSRLLSDRFSAERPKGSFSTLEIQRTEQGDSAMYLCASSSREGVFSGANVLTFGAGSRLTVL.

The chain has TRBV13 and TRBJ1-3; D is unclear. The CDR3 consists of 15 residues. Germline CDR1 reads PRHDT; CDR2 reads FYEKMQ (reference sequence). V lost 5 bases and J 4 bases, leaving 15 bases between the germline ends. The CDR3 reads CASSPPGERGNTIYF. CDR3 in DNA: TGTGCCAGCAGCCCCCCCGGGGAGAGGGGAAACACCATATATTTT.

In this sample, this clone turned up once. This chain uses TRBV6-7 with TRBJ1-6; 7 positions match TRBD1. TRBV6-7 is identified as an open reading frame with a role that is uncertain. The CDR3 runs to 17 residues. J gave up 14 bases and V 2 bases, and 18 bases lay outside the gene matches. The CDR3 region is CASSYRALTGPSVTLHF. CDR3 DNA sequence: TGTGCCAGCAGTTACAGGGCCTTGACAGGGCCCTCCGTCACCCTCCACTTT.

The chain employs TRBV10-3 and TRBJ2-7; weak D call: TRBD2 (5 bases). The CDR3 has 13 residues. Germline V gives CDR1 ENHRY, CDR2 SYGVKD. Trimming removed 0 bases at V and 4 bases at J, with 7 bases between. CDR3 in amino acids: CAISESRGYEQYF. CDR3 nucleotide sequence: TGTGCCATCAGTGAGTCAAGAGGGTACGAGCAGTACTTC.

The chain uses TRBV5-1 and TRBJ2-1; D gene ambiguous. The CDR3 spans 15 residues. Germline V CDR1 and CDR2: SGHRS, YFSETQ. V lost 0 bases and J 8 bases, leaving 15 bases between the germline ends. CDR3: CASSLDSLGLDEQFF. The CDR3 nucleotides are TGCGCCAGCAGCTTGGACAGCTTGGGCCTCGATGAGCAGTTCTTC.

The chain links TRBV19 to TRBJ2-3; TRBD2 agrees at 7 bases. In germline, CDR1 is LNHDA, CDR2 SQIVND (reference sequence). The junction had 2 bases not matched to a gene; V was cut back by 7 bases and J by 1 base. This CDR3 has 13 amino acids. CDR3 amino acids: CASKTSGTDTQYF. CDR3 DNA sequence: TGTGCCAGTAAAACTAGCGGCACAGATACGCAGTATTTT.